A selection of T cell receptor beta chains follows, all from one sample in a study of T cells in Graves' hyperthyroidism and ophthalmopathy. TCRdb reprocessed the multiplex PCR reads via MiXCR and lists one record per CDR3 protein. The table includes about 200,000 distinct CDR3 sequences, approximately 20% detected once. The source material was blood. These receptors all come from a man aged 35-49 years with Graves' hyperthyroidism. Each CDR3 is given with its conserved first and last residue.

>TRBJ2-7|TRBV3-1
CASSQADYEQYF
>TRBJ1-2|TRBV5-1
CASSLSGGQNYGYTF
>TRBJ2-3|TRBV28
CASSLTPRERTDTQYF
>TRBJ2-1|TRBV9
CASSVAQPWRSTYNEQFF
>TRBJ1-5|TRBV4-2
CASSQEAGSNQPQHF
>TRBJ1-1|TRBV7-3
CASSLIWGTEAFF
>TRBJ2-6|TRBV7-2
CASSPRSSHSGANVLTF
>TRBJ2-1|TRBV5-1
CASSPEGATGGLYNEQFF
>TRBJ1-2|TRBV28
CASSLTGPNYGYTF
>TRBJ2-7|TRBV7-2
CASSHVVDSYEQYF
>TRBJ2-3|TRBV6-2/TRBV6-3
CASSRTAITDTQYF
>TRBJ2-3|TRBV27
CASSNRVNQYF
>TRBJ2-3|TRBV9
CASSVGGGEGTDTQYF
>TRBJ2-7|TRBV5-4
CASSQTSGGAREQYF
>TRBJ1-6|TRBV7-8
CASSLVSVELDSPLHF
>TRBJ2-2|TRBV29-1
CSVEEGAGELFF
>TRBJ2-3|TRBV14
CASSKQGQGFTDTQYF
>TRBJ2-1|TRBV25-1
CASSDSGGVNEQFF
>TRBJ2-7|TRBV11-2
CASSSGQPYEQYF
>TRBJ1-4|TRBV11-2
CASTVGRTALKLFF
>TRBJ2-7|TRBV28
CASSLTDGSSYEQYF
>TRBJ1-1|TRBV5-1
CASSPTTDRNTEAFF
>TRBJ1-2|TRBV7-2
CASTWAGEGYTF
>TRBJ2-1|TRBV2
CASTGQGMDEQFF
>TRBJ2-4|TRBV20-1
CSATSREQAKNIQYF
>TRBJ2-7|TRBV6-5
CASSSTAWNEQYF
>TRBJ2-1|TRBV7-9
CASSTRTSGNINEQFF
>TRBJ2-7|TRBV6-1
CASRLASGGYEQYF
>TRBJ2-1|TRBV27
CASSWSGHSYNEQFF
>TRBJ2-2|TRBV11-2
CASSLGLAGYTGELFF
>TRBJ1-3|TRBV20-1
CSARDRRAGNTIYF
>TRBJ2-1|TRBV7-2
CASSLGIAGGPRSYNEQFF
>TRBJ2-2|TRBV5-1
CASSATANTGELFF
>TRBJ2-3|TRBV7-2
CASSLGTSDTDTQYF
>TRBJ2-7|TRBV28
CASRRTGQQSSYEQYF
>TRBJ1-2|TRBV12-3/TRBV12-4
CASSFGREGDGYTF
>TRBJ1-2|TRBV12-3/TRBV12-4
CASSLGGSLYGYTF
>TRBJ1-3|TRBV5-4
CASSPGQGDGNTIYF
>TRBJ2-3|TRBV28
CATRSGFDTQYF
>TRBJ2-2|TRBV7-3
CASSLRGPGELFF
>TRBJ2-1|TRBV5-4
CASSNQVGEQFF